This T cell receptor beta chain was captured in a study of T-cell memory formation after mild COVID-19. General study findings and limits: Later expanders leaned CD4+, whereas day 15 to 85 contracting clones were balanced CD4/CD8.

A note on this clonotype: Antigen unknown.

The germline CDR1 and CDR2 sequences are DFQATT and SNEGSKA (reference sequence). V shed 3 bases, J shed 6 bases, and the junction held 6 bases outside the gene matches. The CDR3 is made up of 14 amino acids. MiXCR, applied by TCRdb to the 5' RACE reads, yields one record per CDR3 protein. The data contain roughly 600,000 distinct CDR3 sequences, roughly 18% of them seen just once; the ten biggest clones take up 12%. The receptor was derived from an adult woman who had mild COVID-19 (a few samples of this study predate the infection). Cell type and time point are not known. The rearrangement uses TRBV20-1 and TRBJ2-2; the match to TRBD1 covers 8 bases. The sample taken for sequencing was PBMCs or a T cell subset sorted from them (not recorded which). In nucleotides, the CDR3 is TGCAGTGCTAGTGCGGGACAGGAGGCCGGGGAGCTGTTTTTT. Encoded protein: CSASAGQEAGELFF.